The TCR beta chain under discussion was sequenced for a study of T cell changes during pregnancy in multiple sclerosis. Germline-derived CDR1 and CDR2 are MNHNS and SASEGT. This CDR3 contains 14 residues. Trimming left V 1 base short and J 4 bases short, with 10 bases between. There are a few counts of this clone. The assay was immunoSEQ multiplex PCR, and TCRdb's table has in-frame clones only and misses some. Of under 50,000 clones listed, 70% to 90% are singletons. The chain has TRBV6-1 and TRBJ1-1; D might be TRBD1 (5 bases). Sequencing was performed on CD4+ T cells from peripheral blood mononuclear cells, taken before pregnancy. This TCR came from a female donor with multiple sclerosis, enrolled in a pregnancy study. The CDR3 DNA is TGTGCCAGCAGTGAAGTAAGGACATTCACTGAAGCTTTCTTT. Its protein product is CASSEVRTFTEAFF.